Below, 19 T cell receptor beta chains from the same sample are listed, as sequenced in a study of cytomegalovirus exposure and HLA in healthy donors (dated by TCRdb to 2016 to 2017). Libraries were prepared through the immunoSEQ multiplex PCR assay. For the multiplex PCR, a mixture combining 60 forward primers for TCR Vbeta segments and 13 reverse primers for TCR Jbeta segments was used. TCRdb carries this immuneACCESS record with in-frame sequences only. Its versions omit some clonotypes, under half of them owing to an unresolved V gene in the studies checked, with the rest unexplained. Present in this sample are about 130,000 clones, roughly 79% of which were seen just once. The leading ten clones occupy around 0.7% of the sample. The sample consisted of PBMCs. The source is a man aged 18 to 29 in good health and CMV-seronegative.

The gene calls are TRBV7-6 and TRBJ2-6; D might be TRBD1 (5 bases). The CDR3 extends over 18 amino acids. V lost 2 bases, J lost 2 bases, and 16 bases lay in between. In germline, CDR1 is SGHVS, CDR2 FNYEAQ. The CDR3 loop is CASSLQQGFAPGANVLTF. For the CDR3, the DNA is TGTGCCAGCAGCTTACAGCAGGGTTTTGCCCCTGGGGCCAACGTCCTGACTTTC. Full variable domain (remainder filled in from reference TRBV7-6 and TRBJ2-6): GAGVSQSPRYKVTKRGQDVALRCDPISGHVSLYWYRQALGQGPEFLTYFNYEAQQDKSGLPNDRFSAERPEGSISTLTIQRTEQRDSAMYRCASSLQQGFAPGANVLTFGAGSRLTVL.

The chain uses TRBV15 and TRBJ1-4, with D hard to call. V lost 3 bases, J lost 7 bases, and 6 bases lay in between. Per the germline V gene, CDR1 is LNHNV and CDR2 is YYDKDF (reference sequence). The CDR3 is made up of 12 amino acids. The CDR3 spells CATSRRAEKLFF. In nucleotides, the CDR3 is TGTGCCACCAGCAGGCGGGCTGAAAAACTGTTTTTT.

The chain uses TRBV25-1 and TRBJ2-7, with D possibly being TRBD1 (6 bases). The germline CDR1 and CDR2 sequences are MGHDK and SYGVNS. V was clipped by 3 bases and J by 2 bases, with 14 bases between them. The CDR3 has 15 residues. The CDR3 protein is CASSEAGTPTYEQYF. The CDR3, as DNA: TGTGCCAGCAGTGAGGCCGGGACACCTACCTACGAGCAGTACTTC.

J is TRBJ1-5 and V is TRBV19; TRBD1 agrees at 12 bases. V trimming: 3 bases; J trimming: 5 bases; junction bases outside the gene matches: 2. Germline lookup yields CDR1 LNHDA and CDR2 SQIVND (reference sequence). The CDR3 sequence is 15 residues long. The CDR3: CASSMGTGGHQPQHF. Written as DNA, the CDR3 is TGTGCCAGTAGTATGGGGACAGGGGGCCATCAGCCCCAGCATTTT.

The chain couples TRBV5-4 to TRBJ2-7; a weak D match, TRBD2 (7 bases). There are 16 residues in the CDR3. Germline lookup yields CDR1 SGHNT and CDR2 YYREEE (reference sequence). V was shortened by 5 bases and J by 4 bases, with 22 bases between the two germline ends. The CDR3 sequence is CASSKGGTVGLYEQYF. The CDR3 nucleotides read TGTGCCAGCAGTAAGGGGGGGACCGTGGGGCTTTACGAGCAGTACTTC.

The genes are TRBV13 and TRBJ2-5; 8 nucleotides match TRBD2. The V segment lost 0 bases and the J segment 8 bases; nucleotides outside the gene matches: 8. Germline-derived CDR1 and CDR2 are PRHDT and FYEKMQ (reference sequence). The CDR3 contains 15 residues. The CDR3: CASSLGRGRGGTQYF. DNA for the CDR3: TGTGCCAGCAGCTTAGGCCGTGGTCGGGGGGGAACCCAGTACTTC.

The table lists this clone with a few counts. The chain uses TRBV21-1 and TRBJ1-1; TRBD1 is taken as the D call from the table, unchecked against the DNA. TRBV21-1 corresponds to a pseudogene. The CDR3 extends over 14 amino acids. Here the CDR3 reads CASSQDRVTTEAFF. DNA of the CDR3: TGTGCCAGCAGCCAAGACAGGGTTACGACTGAAGCTTTCTTT.

The chain is built from TRBV6-4 and TRBJ2-1; D may be TRBD2 (6 bases). Germline loops: CDR1 MRHNA, CDR2 SNTAGT. CDR3 length: 14 amino acids. With 4 bases removed from V and 8 bases from J, the gap between germline ends came to 15 bases. CDR3 amino acids: CASSVGGASDEQFF. In DNA, the CDR3 is TGTGCCAGCAGTGTAGGAGGGGCGAGCGATGAGCAGTTCTTC.

The count of this clone is one. This sequence joins TRBV28 and TRBJ1-3, with D tentatively TRBD1 (5 bases). The CDR3 length is 14 residues. Germline V gene sequence: CDR1 MDHEN, CDR2 SYDVKM. V was clipped by 6 bases and J by 4 bases, with 13 bases between them. The CDR3 spells CASRNQGAGNTIYF. CDR3 nucleotide sequence: TGTGCCAGCAGGAATCAGGGCGCGGGAAACACCATATATTTT.

The rearrangement uses TRBV4-2 and TRBJ1-2; D call uncertain. The CDR3 spans 14 residues. The germline V gene has CDR1 LGHNA and CDR2 YNFKEQ. Trimming cost V 0 bases and J 6 bases, with 11 bases left between them. This chain's CDR3 is CASSQDRGWDGYTF. CDR3 sequence (DNA): TGTGCCAGCAGCCAAGATCGGGGTTGGGATGGCTACACCTTC.

This chain connects TRBV7-9 to TRBJ1-2; 7 nucleotides match TRBD1. This CDR3 contains 13 residues. V was clipped by 6 bases and J by 7 bases; unmatched bases: 8. From germline, CDR1 is SEHNR and CDR2 FQNEAQ (reference sequence). The CDR3 region has the DNA TGTGCCAGCAGTCACGACAGGGCGAGTGGCTACACCTTC. It encodes CASSHDRASGYTF.

J is TRBJ1-3 and V is TRBV29-1; the D is unclear. Trimming took 6 bases from V and 0 from J, leaving 12 bases between them. CDR3 size: 14 residues. Germline V lookup: CDR1 SQVTM, CDR2 ANQGSEA. This chain's CDR3 is CSVGRLGSGNTIYF. CDR3 DNA sequence: TGCAGCGTCGGGAGACTAGGCTCTGGAAACACCATATATTTT.

The V gene is TRBV7-2, the J gene TRBJ2-3; D uncertain. Germline CDR1 and CDR2: SGHTA and FQGNSA. V was pared by 2 bases and J by 2 bases, with 11 bases between. CDR3 length: 15 amino acids. The CDR3 sequence: CASSLLDGLTDTQYF. The CDR3 DNA reads TGTGCCAGCAGCTTACTAGACGGTCTCACAGATACGCAGTATTTT.

The rearrangement uses TRBV7-2 and TRBJ1-6, with D perhaps TRBD1 (5 bases). CDR3 length: 15 amino acids. V lost 5 bases, J lost 9 bases, and 17 bases lay in between. Germline V gene data show CDR1 as SGHTA and CDR2 as FQGNSA. The CDR3 DNA reads as TGTGCCAGCAGCCAAGGGCCTCAGGGTCGTTCACCCCTCCACTTT. Protein sequence: CASSQGPQGRSPLHF.

The chain has TRBV10-2 and TRBJ1-1; 9 nucleotides agree with TRBD1. The CDR3 totals 18 residues. Germline CDR1 reads WSHSY; CDR2 reads SAAADI. V lost 1 base to trimming and J lost 6 bases; unmatched junction nucleotides: 15. Written as DNA, the CDR3 is TGCGCCAGCAGTGAGTATAGAGGACAGGGGCCCCCCCATGCTGAAGCTTTCTTT. The encoded protein is CASSEYRGQGPPHAEAFF.

V usage is TRBV6-1 and J usage is TRBJ1-2; D may be TRBD1 (6 bases). This CDR3 region has 13 residues. Germline CDR1 reads MNHNS; CDR2 reads SASEGT. Trimming shortened V by 2 bases and J by 4 bases, and 8 bases separated the two germline ends. The CDR3 protein is CASSERGGYGYTF. The CDR3, as DNA: TGTGCCAGCAGTGAACGAGGGGGCTATGGCTACACCTTC.

CDR3 nucleotides: TGTGCCAGCAGCTTGTTCTTCCTCGGCAATGAGCAGTTCTTC. Encoded protein: CASSLFFLGNEQFF. The chain couples TRBV7-6 to TRBJ2-1; D uncertain. Germline CDR1 and CDR2: SGHVS and FNYEAQ. With 3 bases removed from V and 6 bases from J, the gap between germline ends came to 12 bases. The CDR3 spans 14 residues.

The CDR3, as DNA: TGTGCCAGCAGTATCCGGGACAGGGGGTCGGAAAAACTGTTTTTT. It yields the protein CASSIRDRGSEKLFF. This chain uses TRBV25-1 with TRBJ1-4, with 11 bases aligning to TRBD1. J gave up 8 bases and V 5 bases, and 7 bases lay outside the gene matches. Per germline, CDR1 MGHDK and CDR2 SYGVNS. The length of the CDR3 is 15 residues.

The genes are TRBV13 and TRBJ2-3; D may be TRBD2 (6 bases). Trimming cost V 0 bases and J 5 bases, with 12 bases left between them. The CDR3 has 15 residues. The germline V gene has CDR1 PRHDT and CDR2 FYEKMQ (reference sequence). CDR3 sequence: CASSLGAGTRDTQYF. As DNA, the CDR3 is TGTGCCAGCAGCTTAGGGGCGGGGACTCGAGATACGCAGTATTTT.